Included here is one TCR beta chain sequence, with context. The final CDR3 position lacks the conserved phenylalanine or tryptophan, pointing to a likely read error. This sample stems from a study of molecular identifiers for immune sequencing clone quantification. This CDR3 has 15 residues. CDR1 SSHAT and CDR2 FNYEAQ come from the germline V gene (reference sequence). Using its own MiXCR run on the PCR reads, TCRdb lists one record per CDR3 protein. The sample has a few hundred thousand distinct CDR3 sequences; over 20% are singletons. The J gene is TRBJ2-5, the V gene TRBV7-7; 11 positions match TRBD2. The sequencing sample was made of naive CD8+ T cells from blood, with Jurkat cell RNA spiked in. Subset indicated: FACS-sorted CD8+CD4-CCR7+CD45RA+ naive T cells. This clonotype was obtained from a human donor in good health. Some libraries in this study had Jurkat cell RNA spiked in. Here the CDR3 reads CASSSGLAVQETQYL. In nucleotides, the CDR3 is TGTGCTAGCAGCTCGGGACTAGCGGTTCAAGAGACCCAGTACCTC.